This entry lists 27 T cell receptor beta chains sequenced from one sample in a study of shared T cell receptors in the human thymus. Sequencing was performed with immunoSEQ multiplex PCR; in TCRdb, only in-frame clones are kept and a portion is missing. This repertoire shows 700,000 to 750,000 clones, approximately 83% found once; its top ten account for 0.008% to 0.011%. The sample was also linked to a second study, of human thymus T cells.

The specimen was thymocytes. The receptors derive from a girl under three years old with a congenital heart defect.

The rearrangement links TRBV6-8 to TRBJ2-3; TRBD2 matches 11 bases. The ends lost 6 bases at V and 5 bases at J; junction bases unmatched: 10. Germline CDR1 reads MNHGY; CDR2 reads SAAAGT. The CDR3 loop spans 16 amino acids. The CDR3 DNA reads TGTGCCAGCAGCCAACTAGCGGGGGTACCGAGAGATACGCAGTATTTT. Its translation is CASSQLAGVPRDTQYF.

This chain uses TRBV4-2 with TRBJ1-3; 8 nucleotides match TRBD1. Trimming took 3 bases from V and 4 from J; bases not matched to a gene: 14. Germline V gene lookup returns CDR1 LGHNA and CDR2 YNFKEQ. This CDR3 spans 18 amino acids. CDR3 in amino acids: CASSQSNYRGSAGNTIYF. The CDR3 DNA is TGTGCCAGCAGCCAGTCCAATTACAGGGGGTCAGCAGGAAACACCATATATTTT.

The chain couples TRBV27 to TRBJ2-7; 9 bases match TRBD1. The CDR3 runs to 14 residues. Germline V gene data show CDR1 as MNHEY and CDR2 as SMNVEV (reference sequence). The V gene end was trimmed by 4 bases and the J gene end by 4 bases; junction bases not matched to a gene: 5. The CDR3 here is CASSSGTGIYEQYF. The DNA of the CDR3 is TGTGCCAGCAGTTCCGGGACAGGGATATACGAGCAGTACTTC.

A single count supports this clone. The chain couples TRBV4-1 to TRBJ1-1; D uncertain. Per the germline V gene, CDR1 is MGHRA and CDR2 is YSYEKL. V lost 0 bases and J 10 bases, leaving 12 bases between the germline ends. This CDR3 comprises 13 residues. The CDR3 sequence is CASSQDRGRRAFF. CDR3 nucleotide sequence: TGCGCCAGCAGCCAAGATCGGGGTCGGAGAGCTTTCTTT.

V usage is TRBV6-5 and J usage is TRBJ2-1; 8 nucleotides align to TRBD1. Unmatched junction bases numbered 5, after V lost 5 bases and J lost 8 bases. Germline V CDR1 and CDR2: MNHEY, SVGAGI. The CDR3 consists of 13 residues. The CDR3 loop is CASSPTGGHEQFF. The CDR3 bases are TGTGCCAGCAGTCCAACAGGGGGGCATGAGCAGTTCTTC.

This chain uses TRBV6-5 with TRBJ1-2; unclear D gene. The germline gives CDR1 MNHEY, CDR2 SVGAGI. CDR3 length equals 13 residues. Trimming took off 10 bases at V and 4 bases at J, with 16 bases between the two ends. The CDR3 spells CANHAGRVYGYTF. For the CDR3, the DNA is TGTGCCAACCACGCCGGGAGGGTCTATGGCTACACCTTC.

The V call is TRBV6-5, the J call TRBJ1-5; D might be TRBD1 (5 bases). The V gene lost 7 bases and the J gene lost 5 bases, with 18 bases spanning the gap. The CDR3 runs 15 residues. Germline lookup yields CDR1 MNHEY and CDR2 SVGAGI. The CDR3 reads CASITIQVIYQPQHF. In DNA form, the CDR3 reads TGTGCCAGCATCACCATACAGGTTATTTATCAGCCCCAGCATTTT.

The chain is built from TRBV27 and TRBJ1-2; D might be TRBD1 (5 bases). Germline V gives CDR1 MNHEY, CDR2 SMNVEV (reference sequence). The V and J ends lost 5 bases and 4 bases respectively, with 17 bases between them. There are 15 residues in the CDR3. The CDR3 reads CASSLRTPWGYGYTF. In DNA, the CDR3 is TGTGCCAGCAGTCTCCGGACACCCTGGGGCTATGGCTACACCTTC.

V is TRBV6-5 and J is TRBJ2-7; D ambiguous. Trimming removed 2 bases at V and 3 bases at J, with 14 bases between. Per germline, CDR1 MNHEY and CDR2 SVGAGI. The CDR3 contains 15 residues. CDR3 sequence: CASSYSAHRIYEQYF. The CDR3 nucleotides read TGTGCCAGCAGTTACAGCGCCCATAGGATCTACGAGCAGTACTTC.

The chain has TRBV28 and TRBJ1-4, with D unresolved. Looked up from germline, CDR1 is MDHEN and CDR2 is SYDVKM. Trimming took off 3 bases at V and 8 bases at J, with 16 bases between the two ends. The CDR3 length is 15 residues. In DNA, the CDR3 is TGTGCCAGCAGTTTCCTCACGGAGGCTAGCGAAAAACTGTTTTTT. This gives the protein CASSFLTEASEKLFF.

The chain recombines TRBV27 with TRBJ1-1, with 9 positions matching TRBD1. In germline, CDR1 is MNHEY, CDR2 SMNVEV (reference sequence). Unmatched junction bases numbered 17, after V lost 3 bases and J lost 3 bases. The CDR3 has 19 residues. This CDR3 reads CASSFLGTGMESGYTEAFF. The CDR3 nucleotides are TGTGCCAGCAGTTTCCTTGGGACAGGGATGGAGAGTGGGTACACTGAAGCTTTCTTT.

The J gene is TRBJ2-3, the V gene TRBV7-9; D not certain. The germline V gene has CDR1 SEHNR and CDR2 FQNEAQ (reference sequence). Trimming removed 1 base from V and 4 bases from J, with 6 bases in between. The CDR3 is 13 amino acids. Here the CDR3 DNA reads TGTGCCAGCAGCTTAGTACGGGCAGATACGCAGTATTTT. Translation: CASSLVRADTQYF.

The chain combines TRBV6-5 with TRBJ1-1; TRBD1 aligns across 9 bases. The CDR3 sequence is 14 residues long. Germline-derived CDR1 and CDR2 are MNHEY and SVGAGI. J lost 4 bases, V lost 5 bases, and 5 bases had no gene match. The CDR3 spells CASSLETGGTEAFF. In DNA, the CDR3 is TGTGCCAGCAGTCTAGAGACAGGGGGCACTGAAGCTTTCTTT.

The chain combines TRBV27 with TRBJ1-1; 7 bases line up with TRBD1. The CDR3 is 21 amino acids. Per the germline V gene, CDR1 is MNHEY and CDR2 is SMNVEV (reference sequence). V shed 6 bases, J shed 0 bases, and the junction held 25 bases outside the gene matches. The DNA of the CDR3 is TGTGCCAGCAGCCATCATATTGGCCGTGGGACAGTAGACCTCATGAACACTGAAGCTTTCTTT. Translating it yields CASSHHIGRGTVDLMNTEAFF.

V gene TRBV28 combines with J gene TRBJ1-2; TRBD1 matches at 7 bases. CDR3 length: 16 amino acids. Germline V gene lookup returns CDR1 MDHEN and CDR2 SYDVKM. V lost 7 bases and J lost 5; bases outside the gene matches: 16. The CDR3 nucleotides are TGTGCCAGCATTGCGGTGGACGACAGGGAGCCTTATGGCTACACCTTC. Its translation is CASIAVDDREPYGYTF.

Only one count was recorded for this clone. The chain recombines TRBV4-1 with TRBJ2-1; 14 bases agree with TRBD2. Trimming removed 4 bases from V and 2 bases from J; junction bases left unmatched: 10. This CDR3 region has 19 residues. Germline assignment: CDR1 MGHRA and CDR2 YSYEKL. CDR3 amino acids: CASSPPPGLAGAAYNEQFF. The CDR3 bases are TGCGCCAGCAGCCCTCCTCCGGGACTAGCGGGGGCAGCCTACAATGAGCAGTTCTTC.

CDR3 loop: CATGGLGEAFF. CDR3 DNA: TGTGCCACCGGGGGTTTGGGCGAAGCTTTCTTT. The chain links TRBV19 to TRBJ1-1; weak D call: TRBD1 (5 bases). The CDR3 runs to 11 residues. Trimming left V 10 bases short and J 8 bases short, with 14 bases between. The germline V gene encodes CDR1 LNHDA and CDR2 SQIVND (reference sequence). Using reference TRBV19 and TRBJ1-1 for the parts outside the CDR3, the full variable domain is DGGITQSPKYLFRKEGQNVTLSCEQNLNHDAMYWYRQDPGQGLRLIYYSQIVNDFQKGDIAEGYSVSREKKESFPLTVTSAQKNPTAFYLCATGGLGEAFFGQGTRLTVV.

The genes are TRBV10-3 and TRBJ1-2; TRBD1 aligns across 9 bases. Trimming removed 6 bases from V and 0 bases from J; junction bases left unmatched: 2. The CDR3 loop spans 14 amino acids. Germline V gene data show CDR1 as ENHRY and CDR2 as SYGVKD. Written as DNA, the CDR3 is TGTGCCATCAGGGGACAGGGAGCTAACTATGGCTACACCTTC. It specifies CAIRGQGANYGYTF.

This clone was recorded once. The chain couples TRBV29-1 to TRBJ1-2, with no clear D. CDR3 length: 13 residues. V was cut by 4 bases and J by 2 bases, with 11 bases left in between. Per germline, CDR1 SQVTM and CDR2 ANQGSEA. CDR3 region: CSVVAGINYGYTF. Here the CDR3 DNA reads TGCAGCGTTGTTGCGGGGATCAACTATGGCTACACCTTC.

The chain uses TRBV20-1 and TRBJ2-3, with 7 positions matching TRBD2. V shed 5 bases and J 11 bases; nucleotides not matched to a gene: 1. CDR3 length: 9 amino acids. Germline CDR1 DFQATT, CDR2 SNEGSKA (reference sequence). DNA of the CDR3: TGCAGTGCTGGGGGGGGGCAGTATTTT. Translation gives CSAGGGQYF.

The V call is TRBV5-1, the J call TRBJ2-3, with D perhaps TRBD2 (5 bases). This CDR3 region has 12 residues. Germline V CDR1 and CDR2: SGHRS, YFSETQ. The V gene lost 4 bases and the J gene lost 6 bases, with 9 bases spanning the gap. The CDR3 is CASSLGEDTQYF. The CDR3 nucleotides are TGCGCCAGCAGCCTCGGGGAGGATACGCAGTATTTT.

V gene TRBV15 combines with J gene TRBJ1-1, with D possibly matching TRBD1 (6 bases). The CDR3 sequence is 14 residues long. Germline assignment: CDR1 LNHNV and CDR2 YYDKDF (reference sequence). V dropped 8 bases and J dropped 4 bases, with 17 bases sitting between them. As DNA, the CDR3 is TGTGCCACCGATACCCTCAGGGGCGGCACTGAAGCTTTCTTT. Its protein is CATDTLRGGTEAFF.

This chain connects TRBV19 to TRBJ1-2; D not resolved. The CDR3 is made up of 13 amino acids. Germline V gene lookup returns CDR1 LNHDA and CDR2 SQIVND (reference sequence). V shed 6 bases and J shed 0 bases, with 8 bases lying between them. CDR3 bases: TGTGCCAGTAGCGGGCGGGCTAACTATGGCTACACCTTC. Amino acid sequence: CASSGRANYGYTF.

This clone was recorded a few times. The chain employs TRBV28 and TRBJ1-1; a weak D match, TRBD1 (5 bases). The CDR3 consists of 17 residues. Germline loops: CDR1 MDHEN, CDR2 SYDVKM. The V gene lost 3 bases and the J gene lost 0 bases, with 17 bases spanning the gap. The CDR3 DNA is TGTGCCAGCAGTTTCATCTCCCGACAGCGCATGAACACTGAAGCTTTCTTT. Translating it yields CASSFISRQRMNTEAFF.

CDR3 loop: CASTPAQGGNIQYF. The CDR3 coding sequence is TGTGCCAGTACCCCGGCTCAGGGTGGAAACATTCAGTACTTC. The chain recombines TRBV19 with TRBJ2-4; maybe TRBD1 (5 bases). The V gene lost 7 bases and the J gene lost 6 bases, with 16 bases spanning the gap. The CDR3 has 14 residues. The germline gives CDR1 LNHDA, CDR2 SQIVND (reference sequence).

This clone was found a few times. The V and J genes are TRBV30 and TRBJ2-1; D remains ambiguous. Germline V gene sequence: CDR1 GTSNPN, CDR2 SVGIG (reference sequence). CDR3 length: 14 amino acids. Trimming removed 0 bases at V and 0 bases at J, with 6 bases between. The DNA of the CDR3 is TGTGCCTGGAGTGTCCCTAGCTCCTACAATGAGCAGTTCTTC. Translation gives CAWSVPSSYNEQFF. The full variable domain, its missing parts supplied by reference TRBV30 and TRBJ2-1, is SQTIHQWPATLVQPVGSPLSLECTVEGTSNPNLYWYRQAAGRGLQLLFYSVGIGQISSEVPQNLSASRPQDRQFILSSKKLLLSDSGFYLCAWSVPSSYNEQFFGPGTRLTVL.

This clone came up a few times. This chain links TRBV27 with TRBJ1-1, with 9 bases matching TRBD1. Germline-derived CDR1 and CDR2 are MNHEY and SMNVEV (reference sequence). With V trimmed by 8 bases and J by 1 base, 8 bases remained unmatched. This CDR3 spans 15 amino acids. CDR3 protein: CASSPGTGSNTEAFF. In DNA, the CDR3 is TGTGCCAGCTCCCCCGGGACAGGGTCGAACACTGAAGCTTTCTTT.